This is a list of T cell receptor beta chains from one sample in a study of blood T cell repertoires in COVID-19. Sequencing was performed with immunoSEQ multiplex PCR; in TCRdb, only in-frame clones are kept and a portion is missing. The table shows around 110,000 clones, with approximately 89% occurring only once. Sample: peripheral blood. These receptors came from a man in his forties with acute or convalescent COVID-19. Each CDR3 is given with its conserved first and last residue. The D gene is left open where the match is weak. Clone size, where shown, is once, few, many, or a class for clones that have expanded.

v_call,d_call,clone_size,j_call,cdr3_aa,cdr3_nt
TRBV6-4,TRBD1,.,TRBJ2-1,CASRDSDRGHEQFF,TGTGCCAGCAGAGATTCAGACAGGGGGCATGAGCAGTTCTTC
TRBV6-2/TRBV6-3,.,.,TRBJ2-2,CASSYYPGLGNPKNTGELFF,TGTGCCAGCAGTTACTATCCGGGACTCGGAAACCCAAAGAACACCGGGGAGCTGTTTTTT
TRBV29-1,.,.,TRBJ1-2,CSVVGANYGYTF,TGCAGCGTTGTCGGGGCTAACTATGGCTACACCTTC
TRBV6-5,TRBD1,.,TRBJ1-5,CASSRQGGNQPQHF,TGTGCCAGCAGCAGACAGGGTGGAAATCAGCCCCAGCATTTT
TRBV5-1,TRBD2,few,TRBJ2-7,CASSWEGRLVYEQYF,TGCGCCAGCAGCTGGGAGGGACGCCTGGTTTACGAGCAGTACTTC
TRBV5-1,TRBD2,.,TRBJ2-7,CASSLVPAGGSYEQYF,TGCGCCAGCAGCTTGGTCCCAGCGGGGGGCAGCTACGAGCAGTACTTC
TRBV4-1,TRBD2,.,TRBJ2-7,CASSQEGGLAGRISYEQYF,TGCGCCAGCAGCCAAGAAGGGGGACTAGCGGGAAGGATCTCCTACGAGCAGTACTTC
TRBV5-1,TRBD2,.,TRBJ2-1,CASSPAGGVNNEQFF,TGCGCCAGCAGTCCTGCCGGGGGGGTAAACAATGAGCAGTTCTTC
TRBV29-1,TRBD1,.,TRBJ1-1,CSAGDSGNTEAFF,TGCAGCGCCGGGGACAGTGGGAACACTGAAGCTTTCTTT
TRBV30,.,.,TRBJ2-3,CAWSGGFTSTDTQYF,TGTGCCTGGAGTGGAGGATTCACTAGCACAGATACGCAGTATTTT
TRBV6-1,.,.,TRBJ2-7,CASSEARGLGYLFYEQYF,TGTGCCAGCAGTGAAGCGCGGGGTCTCGGCTATCTTTTCTACGAGCAGTACTTC
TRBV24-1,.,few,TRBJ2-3,CATSEGRGWGTDTQYF,TGTGCCACCAGTGAGGGCAGGGGATGGGGAACAGATACGCAGTATTTT
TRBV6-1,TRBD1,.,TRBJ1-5,CASSEGQRDWPQHF,TGTGCCAGCAGTGAGGGACAGAGGGATTGGCCCCAGCATTTT
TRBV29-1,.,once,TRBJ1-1,CSVEESAGIEAFF,TGCAGCGTTGAAGAGTCTGCGGGAATTGAAGCTTTCTTT
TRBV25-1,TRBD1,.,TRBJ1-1,CASSGRQGGTEAFF,TGTGCCAGCAGTGGGCGACAGGGTGGGACTGAAGCTTTCTTT
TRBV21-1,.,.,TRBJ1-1,CANGQTNTEAFF,TGTGCCAACGGACAGACGAACACTGAAGCTTTCTTT
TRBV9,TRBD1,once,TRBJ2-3,CASSVLGQSTDTQYF,TGTGCCAGCAGCGTATTGGGACAGTCCACAGATACGCAGTATTTT
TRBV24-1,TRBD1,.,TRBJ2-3,CATSETDRGPGTQYF,TGTGCCACCAGTGAGACGGACAGGGGCCCCGGTACGCAGTATTTT
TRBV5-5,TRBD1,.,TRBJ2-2,CASSSTGGGGTGELFF,TGTGCCAGCAGCTCAACAGGGGGCGGGGGCACCGGGGAGCTGTTTTTT
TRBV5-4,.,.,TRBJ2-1,CASSWEPNEQFF,TGTGCCAGCAGCTGGGAGCCCAATGAGCAGTTCTTC
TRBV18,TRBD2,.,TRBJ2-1,CASSSSGGSYNEQFF,TGTGCCAGCTCAAGCAGCGGGGGTTCCTACAATGAGCAGTTCTTC
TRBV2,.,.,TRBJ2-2,CASSEVGGSYTGELFF,TGTGCCAGCAGTGAAGTAGGTGGGAGTTACACCGGGGAGCTGTTTTTT
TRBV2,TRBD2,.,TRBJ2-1,CASSQTSGRNNEQFF,TGTGCCAGCAGTCAGACTAGCGGGAGGAACAATGAGCAGTTCTTC
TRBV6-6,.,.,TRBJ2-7,CASSPGVQQYF,TGTGCCAGTTCCCCAGGGGTCCAGCAGTACTTC
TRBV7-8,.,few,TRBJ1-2,CASSLGRSYGYTF,TGTGCCAGCAGCTTAGGCAGGTCCTATGGCTACACCTTC
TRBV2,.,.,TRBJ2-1,CASRGYEQFF,TGTGCCAGCAGGGGCTATGAGCAGTTCTTC
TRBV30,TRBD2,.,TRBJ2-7,CAWREGLAGRLYF,TGTGCCTGGAGGGAGGGACTAGCGGGCCGATTGTACTTC
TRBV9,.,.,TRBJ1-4,CASSVGGDGEKLFF,TGTGCCAGCAGCGTAGGGGGGGACGGTGAAAAACTGTTTTTT
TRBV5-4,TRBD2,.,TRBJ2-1,CASSSILAGYTNEQFF,TGTGCCAGCAGCTCGATACTAGCGGGATATACCAATGAGCAGTTCTTC
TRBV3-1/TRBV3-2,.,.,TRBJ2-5,CASSQESGGEETQYF,TGTGCCAGCAGCCAGGAATCCGGAGGGGAAGAGACCCAGTACTTC
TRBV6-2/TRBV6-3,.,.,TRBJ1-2,CASSYPGQHYGYTF,TGTGCCAGCAGTTACCCCGGACAGCATTATGGCTACACCTTC
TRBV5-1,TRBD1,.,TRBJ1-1,CASSSRQGDTEAFF,TGCGCCAGCAGCTCCCGACAGGGGGACACTGAAGCTTTCTTT
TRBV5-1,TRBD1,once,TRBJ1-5,CASSGQGGTPQHF,TGCGCCAGCAGCGGACAGGGGGGGACGCCCCAGCATTTT
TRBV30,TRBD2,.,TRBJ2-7,CAWMTIGTSGGYEQYF,TGTGCCTGGATGACTATCGGGACTAGCGGAGGCTACGAGCAGTACTTC
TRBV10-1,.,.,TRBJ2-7,CASTGSYEQYF,TGCGCCAGCACGGGCTCCTACGAGCAGTACTTC
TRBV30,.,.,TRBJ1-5,CAWSPSYTGPGRPGNQPQHF,TGTGCCTGGAGTCCCAGTTACACAGGACCAGGAAGACCAGGCAATCAGCCCCAGCATTTT